This TCR beta chain originates from a study of CD8 T cells in ankylosing spondylitis. Study-level points and caveats: With a CD8+ phenotype, disease-linked clones were relatively rare in peripheral blood. Disease-associated clones were reportedly significantly overrepresented in matched ankylosing spondylitis synovial fluid. A TCR beta motif of 7 to 9 highly homologous variants seemed to mark ankylosing spondylitis blood.

Library preparation for TCR beta used quantitative 5'-RACE with molecular barcodes. TCRdb itself ran the 5' RACE reads through MiXCR, one entry per CDR3 protein. Altogether 800,000 to 900,000 distinct CDR3 sequences are present, around 11% being singletons, with the ten largest covering approximately 0.5%. This clonotype was recorded a few times. Its antigen is not identified. Germline V gene lookup returns CDR1 DFQATT and CDR2 SNEGSKA (reference sequence). The CDR3 runs to 13 residues. Between the trimmed V and J ends, which lost 3 bases and 3 bases, there was a span of 12 bases. The receptor was isolated from a male donor with ankylosing spondylitis. What was sequenced was blood, either unsorted or a sorted T cell fraction (not recorded which). The chain combines TRBV20-1 with TRBJ2-7; possibly TRBD2 for D (6 bases). CDR3 coding DNA: TGCAGTGCTAGTGGGGGAGGATTCTACGAGCAGTACTTC. This encodes CSASGGGFYEQYF.